This TCR beta chain was profiled in a study of OX40 agonist ivuxolimab in advanced cancers. Study-level background: Patients' therapy was ivuxolimab, an antibody that acts as an agonist of OX40 (CD134). Study-wide results and caveats: Those patients achieving a partial response at 0.1-3.0 mg/kg showed among the lowest clonal expansion.

Profiled with immunoSEQ multiplex PCR; TCRdb holds only in-frame clones, not every one. Found here are tens of thousands of clones, about 90% of them singletons; the top ten hold 3.5% to 5%. CDR1 and CDR2 (germline): SEHNR, FQNEAQ (reference sequence). The CDR3 sequence is 13 residues long. V lost 5 bases to trimming and J lost 2 bases, with 9 bases between them. For this clone: Its target is unknown.

The gene calls are TRBV7-9 and TRBJ2-5, with D maybe TRBD2 (6 bases). This clonotype originated in an adult with an advanced solid tumor such as melanoma, head and neck, liver or kidney cancer. The material was CD4+ or CD8+ T cells sorted from blood, obtained in a trial of the OX40 agonist ivuxolimab. CDR3 DNA sequence: TGTGCCAGCAGCACGGGACTTCAAGAGACCCAGTACTTC. Encoded protein: CASSTGLQETQYF.